These T cell receptor beta chains were read from a single sample in a study of control samples from healthy donors and cancer patients. Profiled with immunoSEQ multiplex PCR; TCRdb holds only in-frame clones, not every one. The sample comprises 110,000 to 150,000 clones, approximately 91% of which are singletons, and approximately 8.6% rests with the top ten. Sequencing used blood. The receptors come from a woman between 25 and 40 years old in good health. Both conserved end residues are part of each CDR3. The D gene is left open where the match is weak. Part of the rows lack a size; the others show once, few, many or a class for expanded clones.

V gene: TRBV5-5; J gene: TRBJ2-1; clone size: once; D gene: TRBD2; CDR3 DNA: TGTGCCAGCGCCCAGATGGGGACTAGCGGGACCCATGAGCAGTTCTTC; CDR3 protein: CASAQMGTSGTHEQFF
V gene: TRBV2; J gene: TRBJ2-6; clone size: .; D gene: TRBD1; CDR3 DNA: TGTGCCAGCAGTTTCACAGGGGCTGGGGCCAACGTCCTGACTTTC; CDR3 protein: CASSFTGAGANVLTF
V gene: TRBV19; J gene: TRBJ1-1; clone size: few; D gene: TRBD1; CDR3 DNA: TGTGCCAGTAGTATTAAGGGGGCTGGGGCTGAAGCTTTCTTT; CDR3 protein: CASSIKGAGAEAFF
V gene: TRBV12-3/TRBV12-4; J gene: TRBJ1-1; clone size: .; D gene: .; CDR3 DNA: TGTGCCAGCTTGTCCAGGTATAATCCTGAAGCTTTCTTT; CDR3 protein: CASLSRYNPEAFF
V gene: TRBV19; J gene: TRBJ1-5; clone size: .; D gene: TRBD1; CDR3 DNA: TGTGCCAGTAGTACCACGACAGGGTCTCAGCCCCAGCATTTT; CDR3 protein: CASSTTTGSQPQHF
V gene: TRBV27; J gene: TRBJ1-1; clone size: .; D gene: .; CDR3 DNA: TGTGCCAGCAGTCTCCAGGCGAACACTGAAGCTTTCTTT; CDR3 protein: CASSLQANTEAFF
V gene: TRBV19; J gene: TRBJ2-2; clone size: few; D gene: .; CDR3 DNA: TGTGCCAGTAGTCCAGGGGTCTCTTGGAAGGGGGAGCTGTTTTTT; CDR3 protein: CASSPGVSWKGELFF
V gene: TRBV19; J gene: TRBJ1-1; clone size: few; D gene: TRBD1; CDR3 DNA: TGTGCCAGCAAAGACAGGGTGTGGACTGAAGCTTTCTTT; CDR3 protein: CASKDRVWTEAFF
V gene: TRBV5-6; J gene: TRBJ2-3; clone size: few; D gene: TRBD2; CDR3 DNA: TGTGCCAGCAGATTTCTAGCGGGCTCGGGAGATACGCAGTATTTT; CDR3 protein: CASRFLAGSGDTQYF
V gene: TRBV6-5; J gene: TRBJ2-1; clone size: few; D gene: TRBD2; CDR3 DNA: TGTGCCAGCAGCGGGGGACTAGCTCGGCATCAGTTCTTC; CDR3 protein: CASSGGLARHQFF
V gene: TRBV9; J gene: TRBJ1-2; clone size: .; D gene: .; CDR3 DNA: TGTGCCAGCAGCGAGGCGCCGGGCTCGGGCTACACCTTC; CDR3 protein: CASSEAPGSGYTF
V gene: TRBV7-2; J gene: TRBJ1-6; clone size: few; D gene: .; CDR3 DNA: TGTGCCAGCAGCTCGGGACCCTTCGGTTCACCCCTCCACTTT; CDR3 protein: CASSSGPFGSPLHF
V gene: TRBV5-8; J gene: TRBJ2-5; clone size: .; D gene: TRBD1; CDR3 DNA: TGTGCCAGCAGCGTCCGACAGGGAGACGAGACCCAGTACTTC; CDR3 protein: CASSVRQGDETQYF
V gene: TRBV7-7; J gene: TRBJ2-2; clone size: .; D gene: TRBD1; CDR3 DNA: TGTGCCAGCAGCTCCAAGGACAGGGACACCGGGGAGCTGTTTTTT; CDR3 protein: CASSSKDRDTGELFF
V gene: TRBV11-2; J gene: TRBJ2-5; clone size: .; D gene: TRBD2; CDR3 DNA: TGTGCCAGCAGACTAGCGGGAGGGGAGGGGACCCAGTACTTC; CDR3 protein: CASRLAGGEGTQYF
V gene: TRBV2; J gene: TRBJ1-3; clone size: .; D gene: .; CDR3 DNA: TGTGCCAGCACTATGGCCAGTTTCTCTGGAAACACCATATATTTT; CDR3 protein: CASTMASFSGNTIYF
V gene: TRBV5-1; J gene: TRBJ1-1; clone size: .; D gene: .; CDR3 DNA: TGCGCCAGCAGCTTGCAGGGCAACACTGAAGCTTTCTTT; CDR3 protein: CASSLQGNTEAFF
V gene: TRBV28; J gene: TRBJ2-7; clone size: .; D gene: .; CDR3 DNA: TGTGCCAGCCTCCCGACCGGGACCCCTCGGGACGAGCAGTACTTC; CDR3 protein: CASLPTGTPRDEQYF
V gene: TRBV30; J gene: TRBJ1-2; clone size: .; D gene: .; CDR3 DNA: TGTGCCTGGACCGTCTCCCATAACTATGGCTACACCTTC; CDR3 protein: CAWTVSHNYGYTF
V gene: TRBV27; J gene: TRBJ2-7; clone size: .; D gene: .; CDR3 DNA: TGTGCCAGCAGTTTATCAGCCAGCTCCTACGAGCAGTACTTC; CDR3 protein: CASSLSASSYEQYF
V gene: TRBV28; J gene: TRBJ2-7; clone size: .; D gene: TRBD2; CDR3 DNA: TGTGCCAGCAGTTCCCCCGGGACTAGCGCATCCTACGAGCAGTACTTC; CDR3 protein: CASSSPGTSASYEQYF
V gene: TRBV7-2; J gene: TRBJ2-1; clone size: .; D gene: .; CDR3 DNA: TGTGCCAGCAGCTCGAATCTGGACAATGAGCAGTTCTTC; CDR3 protein: CASSSNLDNEQFF
V gene: TRBV27; J gene: TRBJ2-2; clone size: .; D gene: TRBD2; CDR3 DNA: TGTGCCAGCAGTCCCCGGGCAGCGGGGGGGACCGGGGAGCTGTTTTTT; CDR3 protein: CASSPRAAGGTGELFF
V gene: TRBV2; J gene: TRBJ1-3; clone size: .; D gene: .; CDR3 DNA: TGTGCCAGCAGTGCAAGTTCTGGAAACACCATATATTTT; CDR3 protein: CASSASSGNTIYF
V gene: TRBV6-1; J gene: TRBJ1-5; clone size: .; D gene: .; CDR3 DNA: TGTGCCAGCAGTGAGGGGTTAGTCTATAGCAATCAGCCCCAGCATTTT; CDR3 protein: CASSEGLVYSNQPQHF
V gene: TRBV30; J gene: TRBJ2-2; clone size: .; D gene: .; CDR3 DNA: TGTGCCCAATCAACAGAGAACACCGGGGAGCTGTTTTTT; CDR3 protein: CAQSTENTGELFF
V gene: TRBV5-6; J gene: TRBJ2-5; clone size: .; D gene: .; CDR3 DNA: TGTGCCAGCAGCTTCATAACAGGGCGAGAGACCCAGTACTTC; CDR3 protein: CASSFITGRETQYF
V gene: TRBV2; J gene: TRBJ1-1; clone size: .; D gene: .; CDR3 DNA: TGTGCCAGCAGTGAGGGAGCCAGGAACACTGAAGCTTTCTTT; CDR3 protein: CASSEGARNTEAFF
V gene: TRBV6-4; J gene: TRBJ1-1; clone size: .; D gene: .; CDR3 DNA: TGTGCCAGCAGGGCGACAGAGAACACTGAAGCTTTCTTT; CDR3 protein: CASRATENTEAFF
V gene: TRBV7-6; J gene: TRBJ2-2; clone size: .; D gene: .; CDR3 DNA: TGTGCCAGCAGCCCGTCTCCCGGGGAGCTGTTTTTT; CDR3 protein: CASSPSPGELFF
V gene: TRBV5-1; J gene: TRBJ2-3; clone size: .; D gene: TRBD1; CDR3 DNA: TGCGCCAGCAGCCTGGACAGGGAGACAGATACGCAGTATTTT; CDR3 protein: CASSLDRETDTQYF
V gene: TRBV5-1; J gene: TRBJ1-5; clone size: .; D gene: .; CDR3 DNA: TGCGCCAGCAGCTTGTCCTCCGGCGTCAATCAGCCCCAGCATTTT; CDR3 protein: CASSLSSGVNQPQHF
V gene: TRBV5-1; J gene: TRBJ1-1; clone size: once; D gene: .; CDR3 DNA: TGCGCCAGCAGCTCGGACGGGGTCAACACTGAAGCTTTCTTT; CDR3 protein: CASSSDGVNTEAFF
V gene: TRBV6-6; J gene: TRBJ2-2; clone size: .; D gene: TRBD1; CDR3 DNA: TGTGCCAGCAGTTACGGGGACAGGGAAACCGGGGAGCTGTTTTTT; CDR3 protein: CASSYGDRETGELFF
V gene: TRBV4-1; J gene: TRBJ2-2; clone size: .; D gene: TRBD2; CDR3 DNA: TGCGCCAGCAGCCGGTTGGGACTAGCGGGAGAAGCGGACACCGGGGAGCTGTTTTTT; CDR3 protein: CASSRLGLAGEADTGELFF
V gene: TRBV4-2; J gene: TRBJ2-7; clone size: .; D gene: .; CDR3 DNA: TGTGCCAGCAGCCAAGTAGCTAGCGAGACTCCCTACGAGCAGTACTTC; CDR3 protein: CASSQVASETPYEQYF
V gene: TRBV19; J gene: TRBJ2-3; clone size: .; D gene: .; CDR3 DNA: TGTGCCAGTAGTAACACAGATACGCAGTATTTT; CDR3 protein: CASSNTDTQYF
V gene: TRBV30; J gene: TRBJ1-2; clone size: .; D gene: .; CDR3 DNA: TGTGCCTGGACCTTAGTCGGGACAATGTATGGCTACACCTTC; CDR3 protein: CAWTLVGTMYGYTF
V gene: TRBV29-1; J gene: TRBJ2-6; clone size: .; D gene: .; CDR3 DNA: TGCAGCGTTGAGGTGGGACGCCCTTCTGGGGCCAACGTCCTGACTTTC; CDR3 protein: CSVEVGRPSGANVLTF
V gene: TRBV9; J gene: TRBJ2-3; clone size: .; D gene: .; CDR3 DNA: TGTGCCAGCAGCGTAGAAGGACTGAGCACAGATACGCAGTATTTT; CDR3 protein: CASSVEGLSTDTQYF
V gene: TRBV6-6; J gene: TRBJ2-3; clone size: .; D gene: .; CDR3 DNA: TGTGCCAGCAGAGGAGGAAACACAGATACGCAGTATTTT; CDR3 protein: CASRGGNTDTQYF
V gene: TRBV19; J gene: TRBJ2-2; clone size: .; D gene: .; CDR3 DNA: TGTGCCAGTAGTTCCCCAGGGGGGACCGGGGAGCTGTTTTTT; CDR3 protein: CASSSPGGTGELFF
V gene: TRBV2; J gene: TRBJ2-7; clone size: once; D gene: .; CDR3 DNA: TGTGCCAGCAGTGAAAGGGATGGTGGTGTGCAGTACTTC; CDR3 protein: CASSERDGGVQYF
V gene: TRBV7-9; J gene: TRBJ2-1; clone size: .; D gene: TRBD2; CDR3 DNA: TGTGCCAGCAGCTTAGGTAGACTAGCGGGAGTCGATGAGCAGTTCTTC; CDR3 protein: CASSLGRLAGVDEQFF
V gene: TRBV3-1/TRBV3-2; J gene: TRBJ2-3; clone size: once; D gene: TRBD2; CDR3 DNA: TGTGCCAGCAGCCCGTTTGCGGGAGTTCGCACAGATACGCAGTATTTT; CDR3 protein: CASSPFAGVRTDTQYF
V gene: TRBV7-9; J gene: TRBJ2-7; clone size: .; D gene: .; CDR3 DNA: TGTGCCAGCAGCTTATCCGGACGGGGCGGTTCCTACGAGCAGTACTTC; CDR3 protein: CASSLSGRGGSYEQYF